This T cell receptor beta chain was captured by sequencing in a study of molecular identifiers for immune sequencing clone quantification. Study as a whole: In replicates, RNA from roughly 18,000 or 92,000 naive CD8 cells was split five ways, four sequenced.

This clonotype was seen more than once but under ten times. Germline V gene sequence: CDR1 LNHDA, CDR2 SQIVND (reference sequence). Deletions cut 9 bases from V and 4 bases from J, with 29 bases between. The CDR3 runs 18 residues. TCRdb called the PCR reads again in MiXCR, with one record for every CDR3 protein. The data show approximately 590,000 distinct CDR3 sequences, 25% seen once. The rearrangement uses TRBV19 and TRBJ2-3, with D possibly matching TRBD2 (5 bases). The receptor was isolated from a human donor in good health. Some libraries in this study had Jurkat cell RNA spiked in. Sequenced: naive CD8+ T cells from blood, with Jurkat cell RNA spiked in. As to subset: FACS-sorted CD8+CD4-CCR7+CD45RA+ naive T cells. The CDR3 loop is CASSLQSSGLRTPDTQYF. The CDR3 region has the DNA TGTGCCAGCAGCCTTCAGTCGTCTGGACTGCGAACTCCAGATACGCAGTATTTT.